Below, 27 T cell receptor beta chains from the same sample are listed, as sequenced in a study of blood T cell repertoires in COVID-19. The data were produced by immunoSEQ multiplex PCR, yet TCRdb's version contains in-frame clones alone and is incomplete. The table lists more than 20,000 clones, roughly three quarters of them singletons. Sequencing was done on a sample of peripheral blood. These receptors all come from a man older than 75 with active or convalescent COVID-19.

The V call is TRBV28, the J call TRBJ1-2, with 8 bases aligning to TRBD1. Germline CDR1 and CDR2: MDHEN and SYDVKM. Trimming took 8 bases from V and 4 from J; bases not matched to a gene: 9. The CDR3 is 14 amino acids. DNA of the CDR3: TGTGCCAGCTATACAGGGGGTCTCCTCTATGGCTACACCTTC. Residues: CASYTGGLLYGYTF.

The sample holds a few counts of this clone. This chain links TRBV3-1 (or the pseudogene TRBV3-2) with TRBJ2-7, with 11 bases fitting TRBD2. CDR3 size: 18 residues. The germline CDR1 and CDR2 sequences are LGHDT and YNNKEL (reference sequence). Trimming removed 0 bases from V and 1 base from J; junction bases left unmatched: 8. The CDR3 nucleotides are TGTGCCAGCAGCCAAGATCGGAGAAGACTAGCGGGATCCTACGAGCAGTACTTC. This translates into CASSQDRRRLAGSYEQYF.

This clone occurred a few times. The chain links TRBV29-1 to TRBJ1-2, with a possible D match to TRBD1 (6 bases). Deletions cut 3 bases from V and 4 bases from J, with 12 bases between. The CDR3 length is 13 residues. Germline V gives CDR1 SQVTM, CDR2 ANQGSEA. CDR3 in amino acids: CSVDQQGRYGYTF. DNA for the CDR3: TGCAGCGTTGACCAACAGGGTCGCTATGGCTACACCTTC.

The chain carries TRBV19 and TRBJ2-2, with D maybe TRBD2 (6 bases). CDR1 is LNHDA, CDR2 SQIVND, per germline (reference sequence). Trimming cost V 9 bases and J 4 bases, with 12 bases left between them. The length of the CDR3 is 13 residues. The CDR3 loop is CASLAGLTGELFF. The CDR3 region has the DNA TGTGCCAGCCTCGCGGGGCTCACCGGGGAGCTGTTTTTT.

The V call is TRBV21-1, the J call TRBJ2-3; the table gives TRBD2 as D, unverified against the DNA. TRBV21-1 is a pseudogene locus. The CDR3 loop spans 15 amino acids. In DNA form, the CDR3 reads TGTGCCAGCAGCAAGCCCGACTTACGCACAGATACGCAGTATTTT. It is translated as CASSKPDLRTDTQYF.

This chain joins TRBV21-1 and TRBJ1-4; TRBD1, the D gene given by the table, was not confirmed from the DNA. TRBV21-1 is noted as a pseudogene. This CDR3 is built from 16 residues. The CDR3 sequence is CASSKTNPATNEKLFF. The CDR3 DNA follows: TGTGCCAGCAGCAAAACGAATCCAGCAACTAATGAAAAACTGTTTTTT.

The CDR3 DNA is TGTGCCAGCAGTCCCTTGGGACTAGCGGGAAGAAATGAGCAGTTCTTC. This translates into CASSPLGLAGRNEQFF. The chain carries TRBV6-2 or TRBV6-3 and TRBJ2-1; the match to TRBD2 covers 13 bases. The CDR3 consists of 16 residues. In germline, CDR1 is MNHEY, CDR2 SVGEGT. Trimming removed 5 bases from V and 7 bases from J; junction bases left unmatched: 8.

V usage is TRBV6-5 and J usage is TRBJ1-2; a weak D match, TRBD1 (5 bases). V was pared by 6 bases and J by 5 bases, with 16 bases between. There are 14 residues in the CDR3. Germline assignment: CDR1 MNHEY and CDR2 SVGAGI. In DNA form, the CDR3 reads TGTGCCAGCAGCACGCGGGGGGATGGATATGGCTACACCTTC. Translating it yields CASSTRGDGYGYTF.

This clone was seen a few times. The chain couples TRBV2 to TRBJ2-7, with a possible D match to TRBD1 (6 bases). The germline CDR1 and CDR2 sequences are SNHLY and FYNNEI. Trimming stripped 2 bases from V and 6 bases from J, with 17 bases between. CDR3 size: 15 residues. CDR3 bases: TGTGCCAGCAGTGAATTAGAAGCAGGGGTGAGCGAGCAGTACTTC. This translates into CASSELEAGVSEQYF.

The chain is built from TRBV27 and TRBJ1-5; 8 nucleotides agree with TRBD1. The germline CDR1 and CDR2 sequences are MNHEY and SMNVEV (reference sequence). V shed 5 bases, J shed 7 bases, and the junction held 13 bases outside the gene matches. CDR3 size: 16 residues. CDR3 sequence reads: CASSPQKTGGGQPQHF. The CDR3 DNA sequence: TGTGCCAGCAGTCCACAAAAAACAGGGGGGGGGCAGCCCCAGCATTTT.

The chain links TRBV5-1 to TRBJ1-3; maybe TRBD1 (5 bases). The CDR3 totals 14 residues. In germline, CDR1 is SGHRS, CDR2 YFSETQ. Deletions cut 0 bases from V and 6 bases from J, with 10 bases between. The CDR3 sequence is CASSLESGINTIYF. The CDR3 DNA sequence: TGCGCCAGCAGCTTGGAATCAGGGATAAACACCATATATTTT.

This sequence joins TRBV19 and TRBJ1-1; D is unclear. The CDR3 consists of 11 residues. Per germline, CDR1 LNHDA and CDR2 SQIVND (reference sequence). V lost 6 bases, J lost 11 bases, and 13 bases lay in between. The chain's CDR3 is CASRAGASAFF. The CDR3, as DNA: TGTGCCAGTAGGGCAGGTGCGAGCGCTTTCTTT.

This chain uses TRBV7-6 with TRBJ2-2, with a weak D call TRBD1 (5 bases). The CDR3 totals 14 residues. The germline V gene encodes CDR1 SGHVS and CDR2 FNYEAQ. V lost 6 bases, J lost 4 bases, and 12 bases lay in between. The CDR3 nucleotides are TGTGCCAGCAGTGCAGGGTCTGCCACCGGGGAGCTGTTTTTT. Translation: CASSAGSATGELFF.

The chain is built from TRBV29-1 and TRBJ1-4; 9 bases match TRBD1. The J segment lost 6 bases and the V segment lost 7 bases, leaving 9 bases of the junction unmatched. Germline V lookup: CDR1 SQVTM, CDR2 ANQGSEA. The CDR3 length is 14 residues. The CDR3: CSAYLDRGYEKLFF. CDR3 sequence (DNA): TGCAGCGCCTACTTGGACAGGGGATATGAAAAACTGTTTTTT.

V is TRBV5-1 and J is TRBJ1-2; a weak D match, TRBD1 (6 bases). CDR3 length: 14 residues. CDR1 SGHRS and CDR2 YFSETQ come from the germline V gene. V was cut by 4 bases and J by 4 bases, with 14 bases left in between. This CDR3 reads CASSPGGGTYGYTF. The CDR3 coding sequence is TGCGCCAGCAGCCCGGGGGGGGGCACCTATGGCTACACCTTC.

This rearrangement joins TRBV9 to TRBJ1-3; 7 nucleotides align to TRBD1. Germline values: CDR1 SGDLS, CDR2 YYNGEE. The V gene end was trimmed by 3 bases and the J gene end by 4 bases; junction bases not matched to a gene: 1. The CDR3 sequence is 13 residues long. DNA of the CDR3: TGTGCCAGCAGCGCGACAGGGGGAAACACCATATATTTT. Its protein is CASSATGGNTIYF.

This chain uses TRBV7-2 with TRBJ2-2; the D gene is possibly TRBD2 (6 bases). The germline V and J ends were trimmed by 2 bases and 1 base, with 8 bases remaining between them. The CDR3 is 15 amino acids. CDR1 and CDR2 from the germline V gene are SGHTA and FQGNSA. The CDR3 here is CASSLRRENTGELFF. The CDR3 DNA reads TGTGCCAGCAGCTTAAGGCGGGAGAACACCGGGGAGCTGTTTTTT.

This chain links TRBV5-1 with TRBJ1-2; D remains unclear. The CDR3 runs to 13 residues. Deletions cut 0 bases from V and 3 bases from J, with 6 bases between. The germline V gene encodes CDR1 SGHRS and CDR2 YFSETQ. Written as DNA, the CDR3 is TGCGCCAGCAGCTTGGAATTAGACTATGGCTACACCTTC. Its protein product is CASSLELDYGYTF.

The rearrangement links TRBV27 to TRBJ1-6; a weak D match, TRBD1 (6 bases). CDR3 size: 15 residues. CDR1 MNHEY and CDR2 SMNVEV come from the germline V gene (reference sequence). V was shortened by 3 bases and J by 10 bases, with 16 bases between the two germline ends. The CDR3 loop is CASSFLAQGMSPLHF. The CDR3 nucleotides read TGTGCCAGCAGTTTTTTGGCACAGGGAATGTCACCCCTCCACTTT.

In its sample, this clone was seen once. The gene calls are TRBV3-1 (or the pseudogene TRBV3-2) and TRBJ1-3; D uncertain. Germline V gene sequence: CDR1 LGHDT, CDR2 YNNKEL (reference sequence). V dropped 4 bases and J dropped 4 bases, with 11 bases sitting between them. The CDR3 has 14 amino acids. The CDR3 DNA reads as TGTGCCAGCAGCCCCCGATGGGAGGGAAACACCATATATTTT. Amino acid sequence: CASSPRWEGNTIYF.

This clone was seen a single time. The chain couples TRBV9 to TRBJ2-1; a weak D match, TRBD2 (6 bases). Germline assignment: CDR1 SGDLS and CDR2 YYNGEE. V lost 4 bases and J lost 2, with 13 bases in between. The CDR3 is made up of 15 amino acids. DNA of the CDR3: TGTGCCAGCAGCCCCAGACTAGGTACCTACAATGAGCAGTTCTTC. It encodes CASSPRLGTYNEQFF.

The chain combines TRBV21-1 with TRBJ2-3; no check of the table's D call, TRBD1, against the DNA was made. TRBV21-1 is noted as a pseudogene. The CDR3 has 16 amino acids. The CDR3, as DNA: TGTGCCAGCAACATGAAAGGGACAGGTAGCACAGATACGCAGTATTTT. Protein sequence: CASNMKGTGSTDTQYF.

The chain carries TRBV9 and TRBJ2-5, with 7 nucleotides matching TRBD2. Per the germline V gene, CDR1 is SGDLS and CDR2 is YYNGEE. V lost 4 bases, J lost 3 bases, and 18 bases stayed unmatched. This CDR3 spans 18 amino acids. In nucleotides, the CDR3 is TGTGCCAGCAGCACCAACACCCAGGGACTACCGGGAAAAGAGACCCAGTACTTC. Its translation is CASSTNTQGLPGKETQYF.

The genes are TRBV25-1 and TRBJ2-1; TRBD1 agrees at 10 bases. CDR3 size: 16 residues. V lost 6 bases to trimming and J lost 7 bases; unmatched junction nucleotides: 12. CDR1 MGHDK and CDR2 SYGVNS come from the germline V gene. The CDR3 bases are TGTGCCAGCAGCCCCGTGGGGGACAGGGGTTCTAATGAGCAGTTCTTC. It encodes CASSPVGDRGSNEQFF.

This clone was seen a few times. The chain has TRBV4-1 and TRBJ2-7; TRBD2 agrees at 10 bases. The CDR3 runs 17 residues. The germline gives CDR1 MGHRA, CDR2 YSYEKL. J lost 4 bases, V lost 0 bases, and 9 bases had no gene match. The CDR3 reads CASSQDLLSGRVYEQYF. The CDR3 DNA follows: TGCGCCAGCAGCCAAGATCTTCTAAGCGGGAGGGTATACGAGCAGTACTTC.

The chain uses TRBV7-9 and TRBJ1-2, with 8 bases fitting TRBD1. This CDR3 comprises 15 residues. The V and J ends lost 1 base and 7 bases, in that order; junction bases with no gene match: 8. Germline-derived CDR1 and CDR2 are SEHNR and FQNEAQ (reference sequence). CDR3 bases: TGTGCCAGCAGCTTAGTTGGCTCAGGGGGCTCTGGCTACACCTTC. Protein sequence: CASSLVGSGGSGYTF.

The V gene is TRBV7-2, the J gene TRBJ1-2, with 9 bases fitting TRBD1. Germline V gene lookup returns CDR1 SGHTA and CDR2 FQGNSA. V dropped 1 base and J dropped 3; count of bases not matched to a gene: 12. There are 18 residues in the CDR3. The CDR3 bases are TGTGCCAGCAGCTTAGTGAGCCCCCGGGACAGGGCGTACTATGGCTACACCTTC. It translates to CASSLVSPRDRAYYGYTF.